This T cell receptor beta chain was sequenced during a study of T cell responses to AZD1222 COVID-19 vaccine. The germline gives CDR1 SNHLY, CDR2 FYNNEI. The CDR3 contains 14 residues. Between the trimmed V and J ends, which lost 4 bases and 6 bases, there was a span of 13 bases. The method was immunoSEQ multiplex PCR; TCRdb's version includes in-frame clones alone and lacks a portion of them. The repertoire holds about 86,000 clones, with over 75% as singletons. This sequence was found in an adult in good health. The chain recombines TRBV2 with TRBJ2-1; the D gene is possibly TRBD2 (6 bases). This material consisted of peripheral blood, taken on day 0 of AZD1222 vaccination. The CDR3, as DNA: TGTGCCAGCAGTGCGGGGGAACTCAGCAATGAGCAGTTCTTC. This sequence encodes CASSAGELSNEQFF.